Shown below are 26 T cell receptor beta chains from a single sample sequenced in a study of shared clonotypes between healthy human individuals. TCRdb keeps only in-frame clones here, not all; method: immunoSEQ multiplex PCR. The sample consists of some 1 million clones, about 75% of them appearing once. Specimen: memory CD4+ T cells sorted from blood. The subset was: CD45RA-negative fraction. The receptor set was obtained from a man aged 18 to 30 in good health.

V usage is TRBV6-1 and J usage is TRBJ2-3, with 11 bases aligning to TRBD2. The CDR3 sequence is 15 residues long. Germline V lookup: CDR1 MNHNS, CDR2 SASEGT. V dropped 7 bases and J dropped 1; count of bases not matched to a gene: 4. Here the CDR3 DNA reads TGTGCCAGCACTACGGGACTAGCGGGCACAGATACGCAGTATTTT. Protein product: CASTTGLAGTDTQYF.

The genes are TRBV9 and TRBJ1-3; 8 positions agree with TRBD1. This CDR3 comprises 15 residues. Germline V gene lookup returns CDR1 SGDLS and CDR2 YYNGEE. V lost 3 bases to trimming and J lost 4 bases; unmatched junction nucleotides: 6. The CDR3 DNA is TGTGCCAGCAGCGGCGGGACAGGTTCGGGAAACACCATATATTTT. Amino acid sequence: CASSGGTGSGNTIYF.

This rearrangement joins TRBV5-1 to TRBJ2-5; 7 bases agree with TRBD1. The CDR3 covers 14 residues. V shed 8 bases, J shed 0 bases, and the junction held 7 bases outside the gene matches. Germline CDR1 SGHRS, CDR2 YFSETQ. CDR3 nucleotides: TGCGCCAGTCGGGTACAGGGGAACCAAGAGACCCAGTACTTC. Amino acid sequence: CASRVQGNQETQYF. The variable domain in full, completed from reference TRBV5-1 and TRBJ2-5, reads KAGVTQTPRYLIKTRGQQVTLSCSPISGHRSVSWYQQTPGQGLQFLFEYFSETQRNKGNFPGRFSGRQFSNSRSEMNVSTLELGDSALYLCASRVQGNQETQYFGPGTRLLVL.

Of note for this clone: Sequence at one end of the junction differs from germline and may be a read error. This chain's CDR3 is CASSEDGHINQPQHF. The CDR3 bases are TGTGCCAGCAGCGAAGACGGACACATCAATCAGCCCCAGCATTTT. The genes are TRBV2 and TRBJ1-5; D may be TRBD1 (5 bases). CDR3 length equals 15 residues. Germline CDR1 SNHLY, CDR2 FYNNEI.

J is TRBJ1-3 and V is TRBV7-6, with D perhaps TRBD1 (6 bases). The germline V gene encodes CDR1 SGHVS and CDR2 FNYEAQ. The CDR3 is 16 amino acids. Trimming removed 1 base from V and 2 bases from J, with 12 bases in between. CDR3 protein: CASSLGAPGAGNTIYF. CDR3 bases: TGTGCCAGCAGCTTAGGGGCTCCAGGGGCTGGAAACACCATATATTTT.

The genes are TRBV9 and TRBJ1-4; weak D call: TRBD1 (5 bases). This CDR3 contains 15 residues. V gave up 1 base and J gave up 3 bases, with 10 bases separating them. Germline CDR1 SGDLS, CDR2 YYNGEE. This CDR3 is CASSVQGASNEKLFF. DNA for the CDR3: TGTGCCAGCAGCGTACAGGGTGCGTCTAATGAAAAACTGTTTTTT.

This chain joins TRBV19 and TRBJ2-6, with a possible D match to TRBD1 (5 bases). CDR1 is LNHDA, CDR2 SQIVND, per germline (reference sequence). Deletions cut 6 bases from V and 1 base from J, with 10 bases between. The CDR3 has 15 amino acids. CDR3 protein: CASRPQGSGANVLTF. The DNA of the CDR3 is TGTGCCAGTAGGCCTCAGGGTTCTGGGGCCAACGTCCTGACTTTC.

This chain links TRBV18 with TRBJ2-7; 7 nucleotides match TRBD2. CDR1 and CDR2 (germline): KGHSH, LQKENI. Losses at the gene ends were 2 bases for V and 6 bases for J; bases not matched to a gene: 10. The CDR3 has 15 amino acids. The CDR3, as DNA: TGTGCCAGCTCACCATTGGGAGGGACCCCGGGCGAGCAGTACTTC. It specifies CASSPLGGTPGEQYF.

The rearrangement joins TRBV14 to TRBJ1-6; TRBD1 is a possible D gene (6 bases). The CDR3 loop spans 16 amino acids. V dropped 4 bases and J dropped 7 bases, with 17 bases sitting between them. In germline, CDR1 is SGHDN, CDR2 FVKESK. DNA of the CDR3: TGTGCCAGCAGCCTTGTAACCGGGACACAAAATTCACCCCTCCACTTT. This codes for CASSLVTGTQNSPLHF.

V is TRBV5-6 and J is TRBJ2-2; TRBD1 agrees at 7 bases. Germline V gene lookup returns CDR1 SGHDT and CDR2 YYEEEE. Trimming cost V 1 base and J 3 bases; bases outside gene matches: 3. The CDR3 extends over 15 amino acids. The CDR3 bases are TGTGCCAGCAGCTTGTTAACAGGGGACACCGGGGAGCTGTTTTTT. It is translated as CASSLLTGDTGELFF.

This chain links TRBV6-1 with TRBJ1-2, with D perhaps TRBD1 (5 bases). The V end lost 10 bases, the J end lost 4 bases, and 19 bases lay between the germline ends. Germline CDR1 MNHNS, CDR2 SASEGT. This CDR3 is built from 14 residues. The CDR3 nucleotides read TGTGCCACTTCGATGGGGGGGATCGGCTATGGCTACACCTTC. Encoded protein: CATSMGGIGYGYTF.

The rearrangement joins TRBV7-9 to TRBJ1-1; D is undetermined. Germline V gives CDR1 SEHNR, CDR2 FQNEAQ (reference sequence). The CDR3 totals 14 residues. V was pared by 5 bases and J by 1 base, with 11 bases between. CDR3 coding DNA: TGTGCCAGCAGCCGGGAAAGAACGAACACTGAAGCTTTCTTT. It specifies CASSRERTNTEAFF.

V and J are TRBV6-5 and TRBJ2-1, with D possibly matching TRBD1 (6 bases). Deletions cut 6 bases from V and 9 bases from J, with 21 bases between. Germline V gene sequence: CDR1 MNHEY, CDR2 SVGAGI. The CDR3 consists of 15 residues. Written as DNA, the CDR3 is TGTGCCAGCAGCCCTTACCTTGGGGGCCCGGGTGAGCAGTTCTTC. Protein product: CASSPYLGGPGEQFF.

This chain uses TRBV4-3 with TRBJ2-1; weak D call: TRBD1 (5 bases). In germline, CDR1 is LGHNA, CDR2 YSLEER. This CDR3 contains 14 residues. Trimming stripped 0 bases from V and 12 bases from J, with 15 bases between. CDR3 sequence reads: CASSQDRSQGWQFF. CDR3 nucleotide sequence: TGCGCCAGCAGCCAAGATCGGTCGCAGGGATGGCAGTTCTTC.

This clone has more than one count but fewer than ten. This chain joins TRBV5-1 and TRBJ2-1; 7 bases line up with TRBD1. The CDR3 is 13 amino acids. Germline values: CDR1 SGHRS, CDR2 YFSETQ. Germline trimming cut 4 bases from V and 5 bases from J; bases unmatched to any gene: 3. The DNA of the CDR3 is TGCGCCAGCAGCACAGGGGAAAACAATGAGCAGTTCTTC. Translated, it gives CASSTGENNEQFF.

The chain joins TRBV6-5 to TRBJ1-1; TRBD1 is a possible D gene (5 bases). The CDR3 extends over 15 amino acids. Trimming removed 0 bases at V and 1 base at J, with 9 bases between. Germline lookup yields CDR1 MNHEY and CDR2 SVGAGI. This chain's CDR3 is CASSYSGGSNTEAFF. CDR3 in DNA: TGTGCCAGCAGTTACTCCGGGGGGTCGAACACTGAAGCTTTCTTT.

This clone was observed a handful of times. This chain uses TRBV4-3 with TRBJ2-5; maybe TRBD1 (6 bases). V was pared by 1 base and J by 5 bases, with 11 bases between. The germline CDR1 and CDR2 sequences are LGHNA and YSLEER. This CDR3 comprises 14 residues. The CDR3 nucleotides are TGCGCCAGCAGCCAAGTTGGGACACGGGAGACCCAGTACTTC. Translation gives CASSQVGTRETQYF.

About this clone itself: A much larger clone sits a single nucleotide away, making a read error possible. The chain uses TRBV7-9 and TRBJ1-1; no firm D call. This CDR3 has 12 residues. The germline V gene has CDR1 SEHNR and CDR2 FQNEAQ (reference sequence). V was pared by 4 bases and J by 1 base, with 4 bases between. CDR3 in amino acids: CASSWENTEAFF. The CDR3 DNA reads as TGTGCCAGCAGCTGGGAGAACACTGAAGCTTTCTTT.

This clone was seen a few times. A much larger clone sits a single nucleotide away, making a read error possible. The sample carries other DNA sequences with the same CDR3. The chain recombines TRBV7-9 with TRBJ2-7, with D hard to call. V was pared by 2 bases and J by 3 bases, with 2 bases between. Germline V gene sequence: CDR1 SEHNR, CDR2 FQNEAQ (reference sequence). The CDR3 runs 11 residues. The CDR3: CASSLYYEQYF. The DNA for the CDR3 is TGTGCCAGCAGCTTATACTACGAGCAGTACTTC.

V gene TRBV19 combines with J gene TRBJ2-7; 11 bases line up with TRBD2. The CDR3 has 15 amino acids. Germline-derived CDR1 and CDR2 are LNHDA and SQIVND (reference sequence). J was trimmed by 6 bases and V by 3 bases; bases with no gene match: 7. CDR3 region: CASSIIAGGPSEQYF. In nucleotides, the CDR3 is TGTGCCAGTAGTATCATAGCGGGAGGGCCCAGCGAGCAGTACTTC.

The V gene is TRBV2, the J gene TRBJ2-5, with D maybe TRBD1 (6 bases). V lost 6 bases, J lost 2 bases, and 13 bases lay in between. CDR1 and CDR2 (germline): SNHLY, FYNNEI. CDR3 size: 14 residues. CDR3 residues: CASRATGPQETQYF. In DNA, the CDR3 is TGTGCCAGCAGGGCGACAGGTCCACAAGAGACCCAGTACTTC. Full variable domain (remainder filled in from reference TRBV2 and TRBJ2-5): EPEVTQTPSHQVTQMGQEVILRCVPISNHLYFYWYRQILGQKVEFLVSFYNNEISEKSEIFDDQFSVERPDGSNFTLKIRSTKLEDSAMYFCASRATGPQETQYFGPGTRLLVL.

This clone was counted between two and nine times. The genes are TRBV6-1 and TRBJ2-1; 10 bases fit TRBD2. This CDR3 spans 16 amino acids. Germline CDR1 and CDR2: MNHNS and SASEGT. V was clipped by 1 base and J by 6 bases; unmatched bases: 6. Here the CDR3 DNA reads TGTGCCAGCAGTGAAGATCGAGCGGGAGGGCTCAATGAGCAGTTCTTC. Its translation is CASSEDRAGGLNEQFF.

This chain links TRBV6-1 with TRBJ1-5, with 7 bases that match TRBD1. CDR1 and CDR2 (germline): MNHNS, SASEGT. The CDR3 totals 14 residues. V gave up 4 bases and J gave up 3 bases; unmatched junction bases: 3. CDR3 sequence (DNA): TGTGCCAGCAGTGTACAGGGGTCCAATCAGCCCCAGCATTTT. Residues: CASSVQGSNQPQHF.

The chain employs TRBV19 and TRBJ2-3; 11 bases agree with TRBD2. Germline V lookup: CDR1 LNHDA, CDR2 SQIVND (reference sequence). The CDR3 is made up of 16 amino acids. J gave up 2 bases and V 6 bases, and 7 bases lay outside the gene matches. CDR3 residues: CASRKLAGASTDTQYF. The CDR3 DNA follows: TGTGCCAGTAGGAAACTAGCGGGGGCTTCCACAGATACGCAGTATTTT.

The gene calls are TRBV4-3 and TRBJ1-2; D not resolved. Germline loops: CDR1 LGHNA, CDR2 YSLEER. Trimming took off 0 bases at V and 5 bases at J, with 13 bases between the two ends. This CDR3 region has 15 residues. In nucleotides, the CDR3 is TGCGCCAGCAGCCAAGATGAGGGAGCGAGGTATGGCTACACCTTC. Translation: CASSQDEGARYGYTF.

The chain employs TRBV5-6 and TRBJ1-6; tentatively, D is TRBD1 (6 bases). The ends were cut back, 0 bases at V and 7 bases at J, with 11 bases in the middle. The CDR3 has 15 residues. Looked up from germline, CDR1 is SGHDT and CDR2 is YYEEEE. CDR3 nucleotides: TGTGCCAGCAGCTTGGACAACAGGGACAATTCACCCCTCCACTTT. This sequence encodes CASSLDNRDNSPLHF.